What follows are 10 T cell receptor beta chains derived from one specimen sequenced in a study of cytomegalovirus exposure and HLA in healthy donors. PCR involved 60 Vbeta and 13 Jbeta primers. The assay was immunoSEQ multiplex PCR, and TCRdb's table has in-frame clones only and misses some. In the table there are 200,000 to 300,000 clones, roughly 81% of which are singletons. The specimen was PBMCs. These receptors all stem from a woman aged 40 to 50 in good health and CMV-seropositive.

The V and J genes are TRBV19 and TRBJ1-5; no clear D. Deletions cut 6 bases from V and 4 bases from J, with 10 bases between. Looked up from germline, CDR1 is LNHDA and CDR2 is SQIVND (reference sequence). The CDR3 loop spans 13 amino acids. CDR3 nucleotide sequence: TGTGCCAGTAGGGGAGAAGGGAATCAGCCCCAGCATTTT. This codes for CASRGEGNQPQHF.

The V and J genes are TRBV5-1 and TRBJ1-5, with D uncertain. The CDR3 covers 15 residues. V was clipped by 0 bases and J by 1 base, with 8 bases between them. Germline assignment: CDR1 SGHRS and CDR2 YFSETQ. The CDR3 bases are TGCGCCAGCAGCTTGGGCCCGGAGAGCAATCAGCCCCAGCATTTT. Its protein is CASSLGPESNQPQHF. Full variable domain (rest looked up from reference TRBV5-1 and TRBJ1-5): KAGVTQTPRYLIKTRGQQVTLSCSPISGHRSVSWYQQTPGQGLQFLFEYFSETQRNKGNFPGRFSGRQFSNSRSEMNVSTLELGDSALYLCASSLGPESNQPQHFGDGTRLSIL.

This sequence joins TRBV6-5 and TRBJ2-7, with 7 bases fitting TRBD1. This CDR3 spans 14 amino acids. With 6 bases clipped from V and 0 bases from J, the junction kept 5 bases outside the gene matches. Germline V gene lookup returns CDR1 MNHEY and CDR2 SVGAGI. The chain's CDR3 is CASRGTVTSYEQYF. The CDR3 region has the DNA TGTGCCAGCAGGGGGACAGTTACCTCCTACGAGCAGTACTTC.

The chain uses TRBV14 and TRBJ2-1, with 11 positions matching TRBD2. The CDR3 covers 15 residues. Losses at the gene ends were 4 bases for V and 9 bases for J; bases not matched to a gene: 8. Germline lookup yields CDR1 SGHDN and CDR2 FVKESK. This CDR3 is CASSPTSGRSSEQFF. The CDR3 nucleotides are TGTGCCAGCAGCCCTACTAGCGGGAGAAGTAGTGAGCAGTTCTTC. Full variable domain (missing parts from reference TRBV14 and TRBJ2-1): EAGVTQFPSHSVIEKGQTVTLRCDPISGHDNLYWYRRVMGKEIKFLLHFVKESKQDESGMPNNRFLAERTGGTYSTLKVQPAELEDSGVYFCASSPTSGRSSEQFFGPGTRLTVL.

This chain uses TRBV4-2 with TRBJ2-7, with 8 bases aligning to TRBD2. V lost 0 bases, J lost 5 bases, and 6 bases stayed unmatched. Germline V gene sequence: CDR1 LGHNA, CDR2 YNFKEQ. The CDR3 spans 15 residues. CDR3 sequence: CASSQDGGVADEQYF. DNA for the CDR3: TGTGCCAGCAGCCAAGACGGGGGGGTGGCCGACGAGCAGTACTTC.

The rearrangement joins TRBV30 to TRBJ2-2; no clear D gene. The CDR3 is 11 residues long. Germline V lookup: CDR1 GTSNPN, CDR2 SVGIG (reference sequence). V gave up 0 bases and J gave up 8 bases, with 4 bases separating them. This CDR3 reads CAWSVLGELFF. The CDR3, as DNA: TGTGCCTGGAGTGTCTTAGGGGAGCTGTTTTTT.

The chain links TRBV14 to TRBJ2-2; D ambiguous. This CDR3 has 14 residues. CDR1 is SGHDN, CDR2 FVKESK, per germline. V was cut by 0 bases and J by 7 bases, with 9 bases left in between. In DNA, the CDR3 is TGTGCCAGCAGCCAAGATGCGGCTTTCGGGGAGCTGTTTTTT. Amino acids: CASSQDAAFGELFF.

V usage is TRBV5-1 and J usage is TRBJ1-6; 7 nucleotides line up with TRBD1. This CDR3 is built from 17 residues. The germline CDR1 and CDR2 sequences are SGHRS and YFSETQ. The V and J ends lost 1 base and 6 bases, in that order; junction bases with no gene match: 10. The CDR3 DNA reads as TGCGCCAGCAGCTTGAACTGGGACAGCAGTACTAATTCACCCCTCCACTTT. It encodes CASSLNWDSSTNSPLHF.

The chain employs TRBV7-2 and TRBJ2-5; no clear D. The CDR3 is 15 residues long. Germline CDR1 reads SGHTA; CDR2 reads FQGNSA. The V and J ends lost 1 base and 2 bases respectively, with 11 bases between them. CDR3 region: CASSLVLGPQETQYF. The CDR3 DNA follows: TGTGCCAGCAGCTTAGTCTTGGGCCCACAAGAGACCCAGTACTTC.

The chain links TRBV4-3 to TRBJ2-2; D remains ambiguous. The CDR3 runs to 15 residues. Looked up from germline, CDR1 is LGHNA and CDR2 is YSLEER. V was clipped by 1 base and J by 1 base, with 7 bases between them. CDR3 bases: TGCGCCAGCAGCCAAGTGGCAGGGAACACCGGGGAGCTGTTTTTT. As protein: CASSQVAGNTGELFF.